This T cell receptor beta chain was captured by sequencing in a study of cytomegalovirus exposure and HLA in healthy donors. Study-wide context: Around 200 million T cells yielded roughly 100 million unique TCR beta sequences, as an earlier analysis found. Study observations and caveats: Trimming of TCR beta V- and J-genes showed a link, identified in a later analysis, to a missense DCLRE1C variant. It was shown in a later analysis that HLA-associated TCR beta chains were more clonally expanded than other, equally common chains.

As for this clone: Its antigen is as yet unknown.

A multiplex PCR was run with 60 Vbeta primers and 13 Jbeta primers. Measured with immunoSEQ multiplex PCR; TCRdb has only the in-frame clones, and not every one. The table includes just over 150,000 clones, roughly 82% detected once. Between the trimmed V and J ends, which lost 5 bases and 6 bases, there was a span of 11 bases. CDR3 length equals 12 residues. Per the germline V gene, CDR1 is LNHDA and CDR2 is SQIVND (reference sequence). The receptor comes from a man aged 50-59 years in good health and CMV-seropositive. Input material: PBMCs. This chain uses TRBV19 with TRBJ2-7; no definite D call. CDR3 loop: CASSPREREQYF. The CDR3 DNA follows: TGTGCCAGTAGTCCGCGCGAGCGCGAGCAGTACTTC.